This TCR beta chain is from a study of technical replicates of blood from a handful of donors. This clone was seen once. The repertoire was sequenced with immunoSEQ multiplex PCR; TCRdb's copy has only in-frame clones and lacks some. Of almost 90,000 clones listed, 95% are singletons. The CDR3 length is 14 residues. V dropped 4 bases and J dropped 8 bases, with 15 bases sitting between them. CDR1 and CDR2 (germline): MNHEY, SMNVEV (reference sequence). The chain has TRBV27 and TRBJ2-1; TRBD1 might be the D (5 bases). Specimen: T cells isolated from PBMCs. The receptor was isolated from a human donor in good health. The chain's CDR3 is CASSSLDKLDEQFF. For the CDR3, the DNA is TGTGCCAGCAGTTCACTGGACAAATTGGATGAGCAGTTCTTC.